This T cell receptor beta chain was sequenced during a study of blood T cell repertoires in COVID-19. Turning to the study itself: Whether acute or convalescent, the COVID-19 samples came from the United States, Italy and Spain. In each case, the material was cDNA or gDNA derived from T cells, B-cell-depleted T cells, or PBMCs.

Original processing methods: Researchers report that nucleated cell counts were estimated from reference gene primer amplification. Libraries were prepared by immunoSEQ multiplex PCR; TCRdb keeps only in-frame clonotypes and omits some of them. The D gene and trimming were derived from the DNA, and the V and J assignments and clone size from that table. This sample has under 250,000 clones, with 65% to 85% found just once. This clonotype was obtained from a man between 35 and 55 years old with acute or convalescent COVID-19. The specimen sequenced was peripheral blood.

CDR3 nucleotide sequence: TGTGCCAGCAGCGCCGGGACAGGGGGACATGGCTACACCTTC. Its protein is CASSAGTGGHGYTF. The chain links TRBV5-6 to TRBJ1-2; 11 bases align to TRBD1. CDR3 length: 14 amino acids. In germline, CDR1 is SGHDT, CDR2 YYEEEE. The ends lost 4 bases at V and 6 bases at J; junction bases unmatched: 5.